This T cell receptor (beta chain) was identified in a study of CD4+ T cells in melanoma (dated by TCRdb to the early 2020s). For context, the study as a whole: The study examined neoantigen-specific CD4+ T cells in human melanoma. Broad study findings and their caveats: Neoantigen-specific CD4+ T cells in melanoma were reported to show diverse differentiation states. Neoantigen-specific CD4+ T cells were reported to be correlated with the function of CD8+ T cells, macrophages and B cells.

V is pared back by 2 bases and J by 8 bases, with 9 bases lying between the germline termini. The germline V gene yields MDHEN for CDR1 and SYDVKM for CDR2. Inclusive of the bounding cysteine and phenylalanine, the CDR3 is 12 residues long. Just the 36-base CDR3 DNA is kept, in frame starting at base 1. Libraries came from the immunoSEQ multiplex PCR assay. TCRdb's version of the immuneACCESS table is confined to in-frame rearrangements and falls short of the full clone set. An unresolved V gene accounts for under half of the shortfall where checked; the remainder is of unknown origin. In all, the sample holds more than 90,000 clones, and about nine tenths of those were seen once. 2.5% to 3.5% of the sample lies in the top ten. This clone was seen just once. Its recognized antigen is unknown. The input lacks base qualities; no much larger clone sits a single base away. Patients with melanoma were used as donors.

This sequence was found in a human donor with melanoma. In this chain, TRBV28 is recombined with TRBJ1-2; possibly the D gene is TRBD1, per 5 matching bases. Sequencing was carried out using peripheral blood. The DNA sequence is as follows: TGTGCCAGCAGTTTACAGGGTTTAGGCTACACCTTC. This translates into CASSLQGLGYTF.